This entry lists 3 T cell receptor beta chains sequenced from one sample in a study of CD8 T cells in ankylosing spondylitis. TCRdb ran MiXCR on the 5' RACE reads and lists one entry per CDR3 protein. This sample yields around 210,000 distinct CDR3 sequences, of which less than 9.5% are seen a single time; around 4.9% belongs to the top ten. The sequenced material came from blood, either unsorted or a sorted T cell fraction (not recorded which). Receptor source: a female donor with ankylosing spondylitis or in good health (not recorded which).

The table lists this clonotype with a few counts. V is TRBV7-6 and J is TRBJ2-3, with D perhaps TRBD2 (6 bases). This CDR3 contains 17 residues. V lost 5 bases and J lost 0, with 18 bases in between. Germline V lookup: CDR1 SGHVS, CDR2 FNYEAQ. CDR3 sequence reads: CASSRLGREVSTDTQYF. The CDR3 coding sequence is TGTGCCAGCAGCCGCCTCGGGCGGGAAGTGAGCACAGATACGCAGTATTTT.

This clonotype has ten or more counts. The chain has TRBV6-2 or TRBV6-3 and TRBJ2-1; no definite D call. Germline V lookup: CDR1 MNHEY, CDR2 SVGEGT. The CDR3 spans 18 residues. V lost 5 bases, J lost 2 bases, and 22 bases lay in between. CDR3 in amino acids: CASSTLGRVTGAYNEQFF. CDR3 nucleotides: TGTGCCAGCAGTACCCTTGGACGGGTTACTGGGGCCTACAATGAGCAGTTCTTC.

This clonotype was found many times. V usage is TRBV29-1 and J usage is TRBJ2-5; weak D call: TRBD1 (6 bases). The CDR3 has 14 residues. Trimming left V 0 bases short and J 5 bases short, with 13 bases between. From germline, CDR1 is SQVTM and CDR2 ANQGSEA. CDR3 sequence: CSVEDQNRVETQYF. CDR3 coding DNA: TGCAGCGTTGAAGACCAGAACAGGGTCGAGACCCAGTACTTC.